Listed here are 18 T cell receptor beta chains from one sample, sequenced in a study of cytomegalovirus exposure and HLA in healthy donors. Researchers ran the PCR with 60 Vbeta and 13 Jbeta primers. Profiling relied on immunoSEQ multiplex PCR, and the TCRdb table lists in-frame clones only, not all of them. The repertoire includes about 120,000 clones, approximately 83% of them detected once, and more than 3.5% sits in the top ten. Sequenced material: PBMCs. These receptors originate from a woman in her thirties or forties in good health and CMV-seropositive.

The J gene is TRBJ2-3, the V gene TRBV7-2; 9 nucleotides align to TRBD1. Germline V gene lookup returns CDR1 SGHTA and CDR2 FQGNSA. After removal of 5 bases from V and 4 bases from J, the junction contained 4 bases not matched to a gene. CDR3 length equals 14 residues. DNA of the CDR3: TGTGCCAGCAGCCTTAGGACAGGGGCAGATACGCAGTATTTT. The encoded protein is CASSLRTGADTQYF.

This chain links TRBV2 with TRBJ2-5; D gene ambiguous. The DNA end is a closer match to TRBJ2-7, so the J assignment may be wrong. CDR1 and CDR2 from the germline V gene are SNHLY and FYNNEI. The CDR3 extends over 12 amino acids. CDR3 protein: CANVLTKGEQYF. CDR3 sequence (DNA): TGTGCCAACGTCCTGACAAAAGGCGAGCAGTACTTC.

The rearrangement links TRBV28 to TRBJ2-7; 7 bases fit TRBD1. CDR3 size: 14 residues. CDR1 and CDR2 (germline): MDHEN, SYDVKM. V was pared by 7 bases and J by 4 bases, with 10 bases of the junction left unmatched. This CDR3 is CASTIPQTGYEQYF. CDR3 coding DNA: TGTGCCAGCACCATCCCGCAGACAGGGTACGAGCAGTACTTC.

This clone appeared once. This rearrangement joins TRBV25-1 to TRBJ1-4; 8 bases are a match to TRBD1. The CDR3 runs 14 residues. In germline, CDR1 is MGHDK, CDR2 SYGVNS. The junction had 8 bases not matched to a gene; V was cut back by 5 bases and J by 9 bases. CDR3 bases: TGTGCCAGCAGTTACACAGGGGGGGGCAAAAAACTGTTTTTT. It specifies CASSYTGGGKKLFF.

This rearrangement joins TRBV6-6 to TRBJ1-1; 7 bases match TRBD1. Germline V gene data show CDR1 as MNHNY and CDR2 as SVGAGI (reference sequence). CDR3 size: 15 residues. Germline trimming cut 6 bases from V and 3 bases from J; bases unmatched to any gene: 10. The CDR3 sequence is CASRADEGADTEAFF. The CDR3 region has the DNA TGTGCCAGCAGGGCCGACGAGGGGGCGGACACTGAAGCTTTCTTT.

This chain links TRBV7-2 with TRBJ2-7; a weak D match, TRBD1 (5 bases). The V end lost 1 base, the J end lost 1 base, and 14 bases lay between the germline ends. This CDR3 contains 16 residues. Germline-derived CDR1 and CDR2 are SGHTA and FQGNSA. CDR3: CASSLVFYGQSYEQYF. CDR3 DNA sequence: TGTGCCAGCAGCTTAGTATTCTATGGACAATCCTACGAGCAGTACTTC. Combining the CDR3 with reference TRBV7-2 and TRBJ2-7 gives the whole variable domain GAGVSQSPSNKVTEKGKDVELRCDPISGHTALYWYRQSLGQGLEFLIYFQGNSAPDKSGLPSDRFSAERTGGSVSTLTIQRTQQEDSAVYLCASSLVFYGQSYEQYFGPGTRLTVT.

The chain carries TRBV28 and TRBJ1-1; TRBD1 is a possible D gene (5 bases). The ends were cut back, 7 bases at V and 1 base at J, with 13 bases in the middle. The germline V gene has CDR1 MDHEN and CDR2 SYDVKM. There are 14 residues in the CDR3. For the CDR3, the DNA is TGTGCCAGCACCCCCCCGGGGGGGAACACTGAAGCTTTCTTT. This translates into CASTPPGGNTEAFF.

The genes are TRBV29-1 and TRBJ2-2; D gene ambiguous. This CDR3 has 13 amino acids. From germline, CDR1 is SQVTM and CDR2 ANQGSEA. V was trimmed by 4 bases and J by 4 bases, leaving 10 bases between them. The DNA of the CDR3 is TGCAGCGTTGTACAGACAAGCACCGGGGAGCTGTTTTTT. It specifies CSVVQTSTGELFF.

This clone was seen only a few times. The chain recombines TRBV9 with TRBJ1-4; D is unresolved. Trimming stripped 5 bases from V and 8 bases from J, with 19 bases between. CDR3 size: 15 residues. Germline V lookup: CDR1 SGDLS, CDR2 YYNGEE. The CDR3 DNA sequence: TGTGCCAGCAGTGACACGCCGACTAAAGGGGAAAAACTGTTTTTT. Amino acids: CASSDTPTKGEKLFF.

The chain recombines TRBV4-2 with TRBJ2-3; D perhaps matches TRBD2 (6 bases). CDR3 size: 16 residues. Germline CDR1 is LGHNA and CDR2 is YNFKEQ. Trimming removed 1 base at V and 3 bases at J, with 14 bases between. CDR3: CASSQGSGVRTDTQYF. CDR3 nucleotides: TGTGCCAGCAGCCAAGGTTCGGGGGTTAGGACAGATACGCAGTATTTT.

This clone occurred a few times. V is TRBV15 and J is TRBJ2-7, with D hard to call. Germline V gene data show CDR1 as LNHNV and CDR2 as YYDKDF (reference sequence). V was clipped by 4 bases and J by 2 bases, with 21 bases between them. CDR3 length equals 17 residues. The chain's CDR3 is CATSKGLPDKETYEQYF. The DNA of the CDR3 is TGTGCCACCAGCAAAGGCCTCCCAGATAAGGAGACCTACGAGCAGTACTTC. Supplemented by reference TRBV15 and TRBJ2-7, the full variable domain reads DAMVIQNPRYQVTQFGKPVTLSCSQTLNHNVMYWYQQKSSQAPKLLFHYYDKDFNNEADTPDNFQSRRPNTSFCFLDIRSPGLGDTAMYLCATSKGLPDKETYEQYFGPGTRLTVT.

DNA of the CDR3: TGTGCCACCAGCAGAGTTCTAGCGGGACACTACTACAATGAGCAGTTCTTC. Translation: CATSRVLAGHYYNEQFF. This chain uses TRBV15 with TRBJ2-1; TRBD2 aligns across 9 bases. This CDR3 has 17 residues. Germline CDR1 and CDR2: LNHNV and YYDKDF (reference sequence). V gave up 1 base and J gave up 3 bases; unmatched junction bases: 7.

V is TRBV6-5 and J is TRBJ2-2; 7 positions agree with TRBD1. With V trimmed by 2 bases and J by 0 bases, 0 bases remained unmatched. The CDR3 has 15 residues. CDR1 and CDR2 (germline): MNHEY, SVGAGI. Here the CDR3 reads CASSYRGPNTGELFF. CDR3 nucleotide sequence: TGTGCCAGCAGTTACAGGGGGCCGAACACCGGGGAGCTGTTTTTT.

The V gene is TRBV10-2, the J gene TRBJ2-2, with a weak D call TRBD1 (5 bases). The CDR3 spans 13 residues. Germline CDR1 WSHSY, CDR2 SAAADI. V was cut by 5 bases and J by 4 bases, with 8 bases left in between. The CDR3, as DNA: TGCGCCAGCAGTAACCAGGGCACCGGGGAGCTGTTTTTT. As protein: CASSNQGTGELFF.

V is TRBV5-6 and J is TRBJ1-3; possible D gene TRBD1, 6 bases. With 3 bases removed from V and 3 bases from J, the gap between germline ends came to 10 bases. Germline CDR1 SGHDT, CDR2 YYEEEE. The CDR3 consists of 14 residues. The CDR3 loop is CASSSKTGGNTIYF. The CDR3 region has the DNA TGTGCCAGCAGCTCCAAGACAGGTGGAAACACCATATATTTT.

CDR3 protein: CAWGAGAITQYF. In DNA form, the CDR3 reads TGTGCCTGGGGGGCTGGTGCAATTACGCAGTATTTT. The chain links TRBV30 to TRBJ2-3; D is perhaps TRBD1 (5 bases). Trimming cost V 5 bases and J 8 bases, with 14 bases left between them. CDR1 and CDR2 from the germline V gene are GTSNPN and SVGIG (reference sequence). The CDR3 runs 12 residues.

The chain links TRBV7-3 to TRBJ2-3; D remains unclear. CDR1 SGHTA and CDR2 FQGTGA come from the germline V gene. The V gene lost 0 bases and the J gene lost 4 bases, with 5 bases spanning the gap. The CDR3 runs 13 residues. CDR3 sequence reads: CASSLTLADTQYF. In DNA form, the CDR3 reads TGTGCCAGCAGCTTAACGTTAGCAGATACGCAGTATTTT.

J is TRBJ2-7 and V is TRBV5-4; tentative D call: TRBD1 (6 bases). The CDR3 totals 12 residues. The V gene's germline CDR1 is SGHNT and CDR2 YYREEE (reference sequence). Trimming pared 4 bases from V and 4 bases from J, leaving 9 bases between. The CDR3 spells CASSPQGYEQYF. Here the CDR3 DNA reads TGTGCCAGCAGCCCCCAGGGGTACGAGCAGTACTTC.